Given below is one TCR beta chain in context. What it recognizes is unknown. Germline assignment: CDR1 MNHEY and CDR2 SVGAGI. The length of the CDR3 is 11 residues. The V end lost 8 bases, the J end lost 2 bases, and 6 bases lay between the germline ends. TCRdb's table, derived via immunoSEQ multiplex PCR, lists solely in-frame clones and lacks some. The sample consists of about 3,100 clones, about nine tenths of them appearing once. The sample comes from a study of T cells and copy number aberrations in small-cell lung cancer. Findings of the study overall: Adjacent lung showed higher T-cell richness and clonality than tumors; density difference nonsignificant. Due to few samples, these findings require validation.

No donor received preoperative chemotherapy or radiotherapy, or immunotherapy before or after surgery. All donors were smokers or heavy second-hand smokers. The chain joins TRBV6-5 to TRBJ1-1; D is perhaps TRBD1 (5 bases). The clonotype was recovered from a man aged 45 to 65 with small cell lung cancer. Source material: normal tissue next to the tumor. In DNA, the CDR3 is TGTGCCAGCCGGGGCAACACTGAAGCTTTCTTT. It is translated as CASRGNTEAFF.